This record covers a single T cell receptor (beta chain). Every PCR got spiked synthetic TCR analog templates. TCRdb's table, derived via immunoSEQ multiplex PCR, lists solely in-frame clones and lacks some. The table includes tens of thousands of clones, around 81% detected once. The CDR3 length is 16 residues. This record comes from a study of PD-L1 blockade in urothelial cancer. Study details: Males with bladder-origin urothelial cancer made up about nine tenths of the roughly 29 patients. Median blood clonality was roughly 0.088, with under 100,000 unique TCRs.

Specified time point: pretreatment peripheral blood. Sequenced material: PBMCs, taken around atezolizumab (anti-PD-L1) treatment. This chain connects TRBV21-1 to TRBJ2-7; the D segment call TRBD1 is taken from the table without a DNA check. TRBV21-1 is a documented pseudogene. The source of this sequence is a man aged 40-55 years with urothelial cancer. The CDR3 spells CASSAKVTGKPYEQYF. CDR3 bases: TGTGCCAGCAGCGCAAAGGTGACAGGGAAACCCTACGAGCAGTACTTC.